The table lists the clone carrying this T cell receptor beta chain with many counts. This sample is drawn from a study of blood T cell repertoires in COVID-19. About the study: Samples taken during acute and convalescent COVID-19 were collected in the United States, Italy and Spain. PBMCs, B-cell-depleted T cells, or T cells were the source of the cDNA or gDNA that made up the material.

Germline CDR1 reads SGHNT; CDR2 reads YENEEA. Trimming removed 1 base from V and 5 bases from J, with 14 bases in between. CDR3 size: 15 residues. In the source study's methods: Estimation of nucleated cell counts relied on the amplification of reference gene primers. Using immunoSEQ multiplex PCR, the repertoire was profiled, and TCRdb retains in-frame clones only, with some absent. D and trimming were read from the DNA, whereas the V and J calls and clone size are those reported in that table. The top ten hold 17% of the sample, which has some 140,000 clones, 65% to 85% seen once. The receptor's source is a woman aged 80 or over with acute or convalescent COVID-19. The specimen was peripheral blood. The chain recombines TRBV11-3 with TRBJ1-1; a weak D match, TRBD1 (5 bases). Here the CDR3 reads CASSLGRGPGTEAFF. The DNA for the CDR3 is TGTGCCAGCAGCTTAGGGAGAGGCCCAGGGACTGAAGCTTTCTTT.